This note documents a single T cell receptor (beta chain) sequence. The antigen is not known. This specimen comes from a study of shared clonotypes between healthy human individuals. Notes on the study in general: It was observed that roughly 4.8% of naive CD4 clonotypes were shared across several donors.

The CDR3 loop spans 13 amino acids. Deletions cut 11 bases from V and 2 bases from J, with 14 bases between. Per germline, CDR1 SNHLY and CDR2 FYNNEI. Clones were read by immunoSEQ multiplex PCR, and TCRdb kept only the in-frame ones, dropping some. The sample records around 700,000 clones, about two thirds being singletons. This sequence originates from a woman in her twenties or thirties in good health. V is TRBV2 and J is TRBJ2-3; D is perhaps TRBD1 (6 bases). The sequencing input was memory CD4+ T cells sorted from blood. The sample's subset: CD45RA-negative fraction. CDR3 protein: CACNRVPTDTQYF. CDR3 DNA: TGTGCCTGCAACAGGGTCCCCACAGATACGCAGTATTTT.